This is a list of T cell receptor beta chains from one sample in a study of shared clonotypes between healthy human individuals. The repertoire was sequenced with immunoSEQ multiplex PCR; TCRdb's copy has only in-frame clones and lacks some. The table has 2 million to 2.5 million clones, under 95% seen once. Sequencing was done on a sample of naive CD8+ T cells from PBMCs. All receptors derive from a man between 18 and 29 years old in good health. Some clones in this sample may be carry-over from other donors' samples. Each CDR3 is given without its conserved first and last residue. Each record gives: J gene, CDR3 length, V gene, CDR3 protein.

j_gene: TRBJ2-5; len: 12; v_gene: TRBV13; CDR3aa: ASSARGGLETQY
j_gene: TRBJ2-2; len: 14; v_gene: TRBV27; CDR3aa: ASSLWTSANTGELF
j_gene: TRBJ2-7; len: 13; v_gene: TRBV7-9; CDR3aa: ASSHRDRVSYEQY
j_gene: TRBJ2-7; len: 12; v_gene: TRBV6-5; CDR3aa: ASSYPGSVYEQY
j_gene: TRBJ2-3; len: 12; v_gene: TRBV7-6; CDR3aa: ASSPGQGTDTQY
j_gene: TRBJ1-5; len: 10; v_gene: TRBV19; CDR3aa: ASRAYNQPQH
j_gene: TRBJ2-5; len: 11; v_gene: TRBV27; CDR3aa: ASSLSLGWTQY
j_gene: TRBJ2-7; len: 10; v_gene: TRBV27; CDR3aa: ASGYLTYEQY
j_gene: TRBJ2-3; len: 12; v_gene: TRBV7-2; CDR3aa: ASSLAGATDTQY
j_gene: TRBJ1-2; len: 13; v_gene: TRBV2; CDR3aa: ASKREGRVMDGYT
j_gene: TRBJ2-7; len: 11; v_gene: TRBV2; CDR3aa: ASRDRGYYEQY
j_gene: TRBJ1-1; len: 12; v_gene: TRBV5-1; CDR3aa: ASREGQGISEAF
j_gene: TRBJ2-1; len: 14; v_gene: TRBV27; CDR3aa: ASSSFRDSSYNEQF
j_gene: TRBJ2-7; len: 13; v_gene: TRBV5-3; CDR3aa: ARSSRQGTSYEQY
j_gene: TRBJ1-4; len: 12; v_gene: TRBV4-1; CDR3aa: ASSPGWASEKLF
j_gene: TRBJ1-2; len: 11; v_gene: TRBV4-2; CDR3aa: ASSQTGVGGYT
j_gene: TRBJ1-2; len: 12; v_gene: TRBV27; CDR3aa: ASRGTADFNGYT
j_gene: TRBJ2-5; len: 12; v_gene: TRBV5-6; CDR3aa: ASSLLAPQETQY
j_gene: TRBJ2-7; len: 13; v_gene: TRBV7-9; CDR3aa: ASSSERHSTYEQY
j_gene: TRBJ1-4; len: 11; v_gene: TRBV6-6; CDR3aa: ASITGINEKLF
j_gene: TRBJ2-7; len: 13; v_gene: TRBV6-1; CDR3aa: ASSEFAGVTYEQY
j_gene: TRBJ2-7; len: 10; v_gene: TRBV5-1; CDR3aa: ASSGEFYEQY
j_gene: TRBJ2-7; len: 12; v_gene: TRBV4-1; CDR3aa: ASSQVTVDYEQY
j_gene: TRBJ2-1; len: 14; v_gene: TRBV4-1; CDR3aa: ASSQDMAGVYNEQF
j_gene: TRBJ2-7; len: 13; v_gene: TRBV2; CDR3aa: ASSHPGVEEYEQY
j_gene: TRBJ2-1; len: 16; v_gene: TRBV10-1; CDR3aa: ASPKCGRISSSYNEQF
j_gene: TRBJ2-5; len: 11; v_gene: TRBV2; CDR3aa: ASSPWTQETQY
j_gene: TRBJ2-7; len: 14; v_gene: TRBV2; CDR3aa: ASSEGLAGGTYEQY
j_gene: TRBJ2-1; len: 14; v_gene: TRBV10-3; CDR3aa: ANPGTSSASYNEQF
j_gene: TRBJ1-5; len: 9; v_gene: TRBV27; CDR3aa: ASGGGQPQH
j_gene: TRBJ1-1; len: 12; v_gene: TRBV4-1; CDR3aa: ASSQEWGDGEAF
j_gene: TRBJ2-3; len: 13; v_gene: TRBV7-3; CDR3aa: ASSFRGSLTDTQY
j_gene: TRBJ2-7; len: 12; v_gene: TRBV27; CDR3aa: ASSFSGSLYEQY
j_gene: TRBJ2-1; len: 15; v_gene: TRBV4-3; CDR3aa: ASSQVAPGTGTNEQF
j_gene: TRBJ2-7; len: 14; v_gene: TRBV27; CDR3aa: ASSLTIRDRIHEQY
j_gene: TRBJ2-3; len: 13; v_gene: TRBV7-9; CDR3aa: ASSPDRPYTDTQY
j_gene: TRBJ2-3; len: 13; v_gene: TRBV5-6; CDR3aa: ASDFLGPRTDTQY
j_gene: TRBJ1-5; len: 16; v_gene: TRBV27; CDR3aa: ASSQKQGLGASYQPQH
j_gene: TRBJ2-7; len: 12; v_gene: TRBV28; CDR3aa: ASSIRQGRGEQY
j_gene: TRBJ2-3; len: 10; v_gene: TRBV9; CDR3aa: ASSPQSDTQY
j_gene: TRBJ1-1; len: 13; v_gene: TRBV6-5; CDR3aa: ASSYLGTGDTEAF
j_gene: TRBJ1-1; len: 13; v_gene: TRBV19; CDR3aa: ASSIFGTTNTEAF
j_gene: TRBJ2-7; len: 14; v_gene: TRBV6-5; CDR3aa: ASSLGPRTHEDEQY
j_gene: TRBJ1-2; len: 14; v_gene: TRBV28; CDR3aa: ASRTKEQALNYGYT
j_gene: TRBJ1-5; len: 16; v_gene: TRBV19; CDR3aa: ASSIDLFRDRINQPQH
j_gene: TRBJ2-7; len: 10; v_gene: TRBV27; CDR3aa: ASSSTGVEQY
j_gene: TRBJ2-7; len: 10; v_gene: TRBV7-9; CDR3aa: ASSLGGREQY
j_gene: TRBJ2-1; len: 16; v_gene: TRBV4-3; CDR3aa: ASSRRKAGSSSYNEQF
j_gene: TRBJ2-1; len: 14; v_gene: TRBV5-1; CDR3aa: ASSRGGTATGNEQF
j_gene: TRBJ2-7; len: 11; v_gene: TRBV28; CDR3aa: ASSFQDYYEQY